The following is a TCR beta chain sequence with its context. What it binds is not known. Researchers prepared the TCRbeta library using unique molecular identifiers, the study reports. TCRdb passed the PCR reads through MiXCR, listing each CDR3 protein once. Of about 980,000 distinct CDR3 sequences in the sample, about 30% were seen once. Trimming stripped 1 base from V and 2 bases from J, with 10 bases between. Germline V lookup: CDR1 DFQATT, CDR2 SNEGSKA (reference sequence). This CDR3 is built from 14 residues. These data originate in a study of T-cell reconstitution after alpha-beta-depleted transplantation in children. Study-wide points: T-cell numbers and diversity, one year after transplant, stemmed largely from T cells that were newly produced. Alpha-beta T cells present about two months after transplant were reported to originate from several hundred expanded graft clones. High day-60 TCRbeta diversity in some patients came from surviving recipient T cells and thymic progenitors.

The gene calls are TRBV20-1 and TRBJ2-3; D perhaps matches TRBD1 (6 bases). This clonotype was sampled from a boy less than two years old who had a stem cell transplant for SCID, so the T cells may come from the graft donor. The sample consisted of PBMCs, mostly from graft donor cells, taken 360 days after TCRalphabeta/CD19-depleted stem cell transplant. The chain's CDR3 is CSARVWGPTDTQYF. The CDR3 region has the DNA TGCAGTGCTAGAGTTTGGGGGCCCACAGATACGCAGTATTTT.